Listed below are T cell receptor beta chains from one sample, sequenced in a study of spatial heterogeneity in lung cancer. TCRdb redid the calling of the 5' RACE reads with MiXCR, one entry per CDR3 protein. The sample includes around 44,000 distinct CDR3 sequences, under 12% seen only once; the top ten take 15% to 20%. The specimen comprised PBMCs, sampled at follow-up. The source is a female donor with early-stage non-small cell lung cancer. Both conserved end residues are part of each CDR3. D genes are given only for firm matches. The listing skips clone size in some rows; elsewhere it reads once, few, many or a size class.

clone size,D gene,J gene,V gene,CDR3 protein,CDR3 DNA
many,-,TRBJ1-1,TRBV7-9,CASSNGAWNTEAFF,TGTGCCAGCAGCAACGGGGCCTGGAACACTGAAGCTTTCTTT
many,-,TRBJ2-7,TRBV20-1,CSAMRSDEQYF,TGCAGTGCTATGCGGAGTGACGAGCAGTACTTC
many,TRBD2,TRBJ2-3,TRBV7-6,CASALAADTQYF,TGTGCCAGCGCGCTAGCGGCAGATACGCAGTATTTT
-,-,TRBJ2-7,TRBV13,CASSLTGATQVPYEQYF,TGTGCCAGCAGCTTAACCGGGGCCACTCAAGTTCCCTACGAGCAGTACTTC
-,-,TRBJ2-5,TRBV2,CASSEETQYF,TGTGCCAGCAGTGAAGAGACCCAGTACTTC
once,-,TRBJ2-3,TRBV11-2,CASSLDVGWGTDTQYF,TGTGCCAGCAGCTTAGACGTGGGTTGGGGCACAGATACGCAGTATTTT
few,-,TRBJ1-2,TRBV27,CASSFSWGGADGYTF,TGTGCCAGCAGTTTCTCTTGGGGTGGCGCGGATGGCTACACCTTC
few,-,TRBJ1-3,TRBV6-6,CASRLGGGLAGNTIYF,TGTGCCAGCAGATTGGGTGGGGGATTAGCTGGAAACACCATATATTTT
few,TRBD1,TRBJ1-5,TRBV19,CASMGQHNQPQHF,TGTGCCAGTATGGGACAGCACAATCAGCCCCAGCATTTT
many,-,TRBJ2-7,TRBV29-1,CSTKGVGYEQYF,TGCAGCACTAAGGGAGTCGGCTACGAGCAGTACTTC
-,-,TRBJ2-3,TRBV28,CASSLFAGHLLSTDTQYF,TGTGCCAGCAGTTTATTCGCCGGTCACTTACTTAGCACAGATACGCAGTATTTT
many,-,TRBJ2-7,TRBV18,CASSPHPGPYEQYF,TGTGCCAGCTCACCACACCCGGGTCCCTACGAGCAGTACTTC
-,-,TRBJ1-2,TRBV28,CASSKEGYGYTF,TGTGCCAGCAGTAAGGAGGGATATGGCTACACCTTC
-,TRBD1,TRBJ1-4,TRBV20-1,CSARDRTNEKLFF,TGCAGTGCTAGGGACAGGACGAATGAAAAACTGTTTTTT
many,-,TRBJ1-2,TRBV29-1,CSAYSTRDYGYTF,TGCAGCGCCTACAGTACGAGGGACTATGGCTACACCTTC
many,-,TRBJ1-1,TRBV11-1,CASTFPSGGRITEAFF,TGTGCCAGCACCTTCCCCTCGGGGGGGCGAATTACTGAAGCTTTCTTT
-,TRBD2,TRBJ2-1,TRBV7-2,CASSSTSGGRVQFF,TGTGCCAGCAGCTCGACTAGCGGGGGGAGAGTGCAGTTCTTC
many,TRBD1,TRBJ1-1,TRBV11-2,CASSSTRGRVNTEAFF,TGTGCCAGCAGCTCGACCAGGGGGCGTGTGAACACTGAAGCTTTCTTT
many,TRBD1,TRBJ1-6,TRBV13,CASSLGPGQNSPLHF,TGTGCCAGCAGCTTAGGGCCGGGACAGAATTCACCCCTCCACTTT
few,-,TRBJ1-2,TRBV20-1,CSARDLDSSNYGYTF,TGCAGTGCTAGAGACCTGGACAGCTCTAACTATGGCTACACCTTC
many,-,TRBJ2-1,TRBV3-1,CASSYQTGPNNEQFF,TGTGCCAGCAGCTACCAAACCGGGCCTAACAATGAGCAGTTCTTC
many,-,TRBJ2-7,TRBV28,CASSLPVRRMNEQYF,TGTGCCAGCAGCCTACCCGTGCGGAGAATGAACGAGCAGTACTTC
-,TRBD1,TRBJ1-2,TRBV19,CASSRDRGRLGYTF,TGTGCCAGTAGTAGGGACAGGGGGCGGCTTGGCTACACCTTC
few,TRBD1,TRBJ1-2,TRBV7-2,CASSLTGGTSNYGYTF,TGTGCCAGCAGCTTGACAGGGGGCACCTCTAACTATGGCTACACCTTC
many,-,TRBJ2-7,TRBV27,CASRGAVSYEQYF,TGTGCCAGCAGAGGGGCGGTCTCCTACGAGCAGTACTTC
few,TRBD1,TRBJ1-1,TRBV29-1,CSVGFSVQGEAFF,TGCAGCGTTGGATTCAGCGTACAGGGGGAAGCTTTCTTT
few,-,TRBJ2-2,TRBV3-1,CASSPLASLNTGELFF,TGTGCCAGCAGCCCCTTGGCTAGCCTCAACACCGGGGAGCTGTTTTTT
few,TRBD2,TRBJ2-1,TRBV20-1,CSAREKLAGGPFF,TGCAGTGCTAGAGAAAAACTGGCGGGGGGCCCGTTCTTC
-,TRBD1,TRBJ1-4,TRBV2,CASVGTGNEKLFF,TGTGCCAGCGTTGGGACAGGGAATGAAAAACTGTTTTTT
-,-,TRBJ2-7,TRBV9,CASSVADGYYEQYF,TGTGCCAGCAGCGTAGCCGACGGCTACTACGAGCAGTACTTC
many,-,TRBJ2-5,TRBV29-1,CSVEVAADSGTQYF,TGCAGCGTTGAGGTGGCGGCCGATAGTGGGACCCAGTACTTC
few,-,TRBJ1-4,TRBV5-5,CASSLVLRRAATNEKLFF,TGTGCCAGCAGCTTGGTACTCAGGCGAGCAGCAACTAATGAAAAACTGTTTTTT
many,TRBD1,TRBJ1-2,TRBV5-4,CASSLRGQGNYGYTF,TGTGCCAGCAGTCTCCGGGGACAGGGGAACTATGGCTACACCTTC
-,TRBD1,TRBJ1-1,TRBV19,CASSETGGRTEAFF,TGTGCCAGTAGTGAAACAGGGGGGAGGACTGAAGCTTTCTTT
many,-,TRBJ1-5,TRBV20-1,CSAYGLFSNQPQHF,TGCAGTGCTTACGGACTTTTTAGCAATCAGCCCCAGCATTTT
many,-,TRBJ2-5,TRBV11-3,CASSLGVGQETQYF,TGTGCCAGCAGCTTAGGAGTAGGACAAGAGACCCAGTACTTC
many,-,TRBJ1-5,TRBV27,CASSLTDGSNQPQHF,TGTGCCAGCAGTTTAACGGACGGAAGCAATCAGCCCCAGCATTTT
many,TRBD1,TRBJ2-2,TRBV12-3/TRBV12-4,CASSLRQGIGGELFF,TGTGCCAGCAGTTTAAGACAGGGGATCGGCGGGGAGCTGTTTTTT
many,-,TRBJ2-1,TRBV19,CASRMGEAWFF,TGTGCCAGTAGGATGGGGGAGGCTTGGTTCTTC
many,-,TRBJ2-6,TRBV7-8,CASSSFGGSGANVLTF,TGTGCCAGCAGCTCATTCGGAGGCTCTGGGGCCAACGTCCTGACTTTC
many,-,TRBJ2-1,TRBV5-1,CASSLGRTENEQFF,TGCGCCAGCAGCTTGGGACGCACTGAGAATGAGCAGTTCTTC
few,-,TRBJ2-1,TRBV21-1,CASSKWPGSCGGFKNEQFF,TGTGCCAGCAGCAAATGGCCTGGCTCTTGCGGGGGGTTTAAGAATGAGCAGTTCTTC
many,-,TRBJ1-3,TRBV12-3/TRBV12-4,CASSPPPPGNTIYF,TGTGCCAGCAGTCCACCACCGCCCGGAAACACCATATATTTT
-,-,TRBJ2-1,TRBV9,CASSVEGENEQFF,TGTGCCAGCAGCGTAGAGGGGGAAAATGAGCAGTTCTTC
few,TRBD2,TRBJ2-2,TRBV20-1,CSARGASGDSNTGELFF,TGCAGTGCTAGAGGGGCTAGCGGGGACTCGAACACCGGGGAGCTGTTTTTT
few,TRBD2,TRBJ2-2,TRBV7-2,CASSLDGALAGPLGLFF,TGTGCCAGCAGCTTAGATGGGGCACTAGCGGGGCCCCTTGGGCTGTTTTTT
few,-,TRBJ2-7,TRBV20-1,CSAREGAREQYF,TGCAGTGCTAGAGAAGGGGCTCGGGAGCAGTACTTC
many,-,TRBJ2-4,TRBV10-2,CASRENGNPLAKNIQYF,TGCGCCAGCAGGGAAAACGGGAACCCTCTAGCCAAAAACATTCAGTACTTC
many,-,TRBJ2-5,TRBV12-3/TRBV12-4,CASSRDGKETQYF,TGTGCCAGCAGCAGAGACGGTAAAGAGACCCAGTACTTC
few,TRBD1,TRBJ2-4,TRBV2,CASSRRDSKNIQYF,TGTGCCAGCAGCCGCAGGGACAGCAAAAACATTCAGTACTTC
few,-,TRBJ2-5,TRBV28,CASRWGMQETQYF,TGTGCCAGCAGATGGGGAATGCAAGAGACCCAGTACTTC
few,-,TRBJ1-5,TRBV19,CASSAGGGNQPQHF,TGTGCCAGTAGCGCCGGAGGAGGCAATCAGCCCCAGCATTTT
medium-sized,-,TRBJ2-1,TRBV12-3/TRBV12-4,CASSPPRGPSFF,TGTGCCAGCAGTCCCCCCCGGGGGCCCTCGTTCTTC
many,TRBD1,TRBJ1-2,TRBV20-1,CSATGTGEAGYTF,TGCAGTGCAACCGGGACAGGGGAGGCTGGCTACACCTTC
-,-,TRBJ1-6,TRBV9,CASSVDRTENSPLHF,TGTGCCAGCAGCGTAGATAGGACAGAAAATTCACCCCTCCACTTT
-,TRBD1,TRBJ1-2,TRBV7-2,CASSLVQGGYGYTF,TGTGCCAGCAGCTTAGTCCAGGGGGGCTATGGCTACACCTTC
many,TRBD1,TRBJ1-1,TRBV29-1,CSVQTGATEAFF,TGCAGCGTCCAGACAGGGGCCACTGAAGCTTTCTTT
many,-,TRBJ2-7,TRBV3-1,CASSSRSKQYF,TGTGCCAGCAGCTCCCGAAGCAAGCAGTACTTC
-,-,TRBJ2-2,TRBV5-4,CASSLSIRGQALSGELFF,TGTGCCAGCAGCTTGAGTATCCGGGGGCAGGCGCTCAGCGGGGAGCTGTTTTTT
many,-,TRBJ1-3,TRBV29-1,CSVGPDGNSGNTIYF,TGCAGCGTTGGTCCCGACGGCAACTCTGGAAACACCATATATTTT